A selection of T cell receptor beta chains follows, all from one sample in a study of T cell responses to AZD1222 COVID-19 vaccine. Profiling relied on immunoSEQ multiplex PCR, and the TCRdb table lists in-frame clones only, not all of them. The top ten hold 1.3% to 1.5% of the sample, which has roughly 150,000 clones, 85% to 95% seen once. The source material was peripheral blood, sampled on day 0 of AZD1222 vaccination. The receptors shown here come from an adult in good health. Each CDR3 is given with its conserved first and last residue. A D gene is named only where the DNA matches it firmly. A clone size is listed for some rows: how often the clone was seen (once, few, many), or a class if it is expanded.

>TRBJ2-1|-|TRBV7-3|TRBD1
CASSLDRGESNEQFF
TGTGCCAGCAGCTTAGACAGGGGGGAATCCAATGAGCAGTTCTTC
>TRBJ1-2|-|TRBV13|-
CASSLDGSYYTF
TGTGCCAGCAGCTTAGATGGCAGCTACTACACCTTC
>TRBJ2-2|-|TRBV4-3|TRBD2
CASSLAQGLAGALTGELFF
TGCGCCAGCAGCCTTGCCCAGGGACTAGCGGGAGCACTCACCGGGGAGCTGTTTTTT
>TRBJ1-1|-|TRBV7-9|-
CASMADKDTEAFF
TGTGCCAGCATGGCGGATAAGGACACTGAAGCTTTCTTT
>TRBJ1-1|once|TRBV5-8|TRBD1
CASSLTGTGNTEAFF
TGTGCCAGCAGCTTGACCGGGACAGGGAACACTGAAGCTTTCTTT
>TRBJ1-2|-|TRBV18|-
CASSPRQGRNYGYTF
TGTGCCAGCTCACCACGGCAGGGGAGGAACTATGGCTACACCTTC
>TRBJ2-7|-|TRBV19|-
CASNPTGSYEQYF
TGTGCCAGCAACCCGACAGGTTCCTACGAGCAGTACTTC
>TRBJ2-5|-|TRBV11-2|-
CASSRRGETQYF
TGTGCCAGCAGCCGACGGGGGGAGACCCAGTACTTC
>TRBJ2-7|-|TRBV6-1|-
CASSEAPGAYEQYF
TGTGCCAGCAGTGAAGCCCCGGGGGCGTACGAGCAGTACTTC
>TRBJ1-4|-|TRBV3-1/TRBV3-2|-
CASSHIQGKSLFF
TGTGCCAGCAGCCATATACAGGGAAAATCACTGTTTTTT
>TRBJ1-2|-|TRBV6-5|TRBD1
CASSSTGGRGGGYTF
TGTGCCAGCAGTTCCACAGGGGGCAGAGGTGGTGGCTACACCTTC
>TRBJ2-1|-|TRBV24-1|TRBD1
CATSDSGQAYHNEQFF
TGTGCCACCAGTGATTCCGGACAGGCCTACCACAATGAGCAGTTCTTC
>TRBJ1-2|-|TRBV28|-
CASSGSSRDGYTF
TGTGCCAGCAGCGGTTCTAGCAGGGACGGCTACACCTTC
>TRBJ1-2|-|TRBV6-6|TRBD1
CASSRITRGGIAQGYTF
TGTGCCAGCAGTCGCATTACCAGGGGGGGAATAGCTCAGGGCTACACCTTC
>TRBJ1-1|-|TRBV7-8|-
CASSLGGGVSTEAFF
TGTGCCAGCAGCTTAGGCGGGGGGGTGAGCACTGAAGCTTTCTTT
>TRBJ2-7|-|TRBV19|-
CASSGRARDEQYF
TGTGCCAGTAGTGGCAGGGCGAGGGACGAGCAGTACTTC
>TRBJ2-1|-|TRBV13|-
CASSPREAFTNEQFF
TGTGCCAGCAGCCCAAGGGAGGCCTTCACGAATGAGCAGTTCTTC
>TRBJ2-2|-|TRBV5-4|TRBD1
CASSSSDRARRGTGELFF
TGTGCCAGCAGCTCCTCGGACAGGGCCCGTCGGGGCACCGGGGAGCTGTTTTTT
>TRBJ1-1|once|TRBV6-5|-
CASRLPHTEAFF
TGTGCCAGCAGACTTCCCCACACTGAAGCTTTCTTT
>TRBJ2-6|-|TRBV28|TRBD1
CASSLPGQGLFSGANVLTF
TGTGCCAGCAGTTTGCCCGGACAGGGGCTTTTCTCTGGGGCCAACGTCCTGACTTTC
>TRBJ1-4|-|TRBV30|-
CAWRERFPRGGNEKLFF
TGTGCCTGGAGAGAAAGATTCCCTAGGGGGGGAAATGAAAAACTGTTTTTT
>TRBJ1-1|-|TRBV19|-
CASNNDLSGRDEAFF
TGTGCCAGTAATAACGACCTCTCCGGCAGGGACGAAGCTTTCTTT
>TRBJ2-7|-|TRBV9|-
CASSVGGSPYEQYF
TGTGCCAGCAGCGTAGGGGGGAGCCCCTACGAGCAGTACTTC
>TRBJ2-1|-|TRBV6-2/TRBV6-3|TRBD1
CASSYSPDRANEQFF
TGTGCCAGCAGTTACTCGCCCGACAGGGCCAATGAGCAGTTCTTC
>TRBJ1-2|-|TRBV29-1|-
CSVEQGGGYTF
TGCAGCGTTGAACAGGGAGGTGGCTACACCTTC
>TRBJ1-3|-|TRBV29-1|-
CSVGLSGNTIYF
TGCAGCGTTGGTTTGTCCGGAAACACCATATATTTT
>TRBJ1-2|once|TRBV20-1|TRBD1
CSAGGGQGVQGYTF
TGCAGTGCTGGTGGGGGGCAGGGGGTTCAAGGCTACACCTTC
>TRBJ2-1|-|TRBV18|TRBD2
CASSSRLAGAADEQFF
TGTGCCAGCTCATCAAGACTAGCGGGGGCCGCGGATGAGCAGTTCTTC
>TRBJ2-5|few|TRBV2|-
CASPPLSVLETQYF
TGTGCCAGCCCTCCTCTCAGCGTATTAGAGACCCAGTACTTC
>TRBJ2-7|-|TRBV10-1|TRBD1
CASDRDRGYEQYF
TGCGCCAGCGATAGGGACAGGGGCTACGAGCAGTACTTC
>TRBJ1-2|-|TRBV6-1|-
CASSETRSGYTF
TGTGCCAGCAGTGAAACTAGGAGCGGCTACACCTTC
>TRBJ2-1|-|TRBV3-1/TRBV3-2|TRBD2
CASSPRGGKGSYNEQFF
TGTGCCAGCAGCCCCCGGGGGGGGAAAGGCTCCTACAATGAGCAGTTCTTC
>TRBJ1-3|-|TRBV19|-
CASSIWGAGNTIYF
TGTGCCAGTAGTATCTGGGGGGCTGGAAACACCATATATTTT
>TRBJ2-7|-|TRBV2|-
CASSEDGGSEQYF
TGTGCCAGCAGTGAAGACGGGGGCTCCGAGCAGTACTTC
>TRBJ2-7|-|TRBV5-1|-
CAHHGQGISYEQYF
TGCGCGCATCACGGGCAGGGAATTTCCTACGAGCAGTACTTC
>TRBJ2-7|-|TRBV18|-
CASSPPGQRVPYEQYF
TGTGCCAGCTCACCACCCGGACAGCGGGTTCCCTACGAGCAGTACTTC
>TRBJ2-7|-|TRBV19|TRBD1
CASSNGRGPYEQYF
TGTGCCAGTAGTAACGGCAGGGGGCCCTACGAGCAGTACTTC
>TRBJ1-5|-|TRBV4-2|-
CASSQVPGSGNQPQHF
TGTGCCAGCAGCCAAGTACCAGGGTCGGGCAATCAGCCCCAGCATTTT
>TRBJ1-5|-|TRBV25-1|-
CASSEYGTQPQHF
TGTGCCAGCAGTGAATACGGCACTCAGCCCCAGCATTTT
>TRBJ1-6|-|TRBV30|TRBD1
CAWSGTGDSPLHF
TGTGCCTGGAGTGGGACAGGTGATTCACCCCTCCACTTT
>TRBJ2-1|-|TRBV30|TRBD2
CAWSVLSGLAGGTYNEQFF
TGTGCCTGGAGTGTCCTTTCGGGACTAGCGGGAGGGACTTACAATGAGCAGTTCTTC
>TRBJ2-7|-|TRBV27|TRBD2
CASSFRGGGSYEQYF
TGTGCCAGCAGTTTTCGTGGCGGGGGGAGCTACGAGCAGTACTTC
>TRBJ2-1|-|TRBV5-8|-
CASSTRPGDSAFF
TGTGCCAGCAGCACCCGTCCCGGAGATTCTGCTTTCTTC
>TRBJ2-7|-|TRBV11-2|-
CASSLSAGEQYF
TGTGCCAGCAGCCTTTCGGCCGGCGAGCAGTACTTC
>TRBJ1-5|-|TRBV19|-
CASSISGSQPQHF
TGTGCCAGTAGTATATCGGGATCACAGCCCCAGCATTTT
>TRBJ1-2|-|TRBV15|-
CATSRPGGAPSDGYTF
TGTGCCACCAGCAGGCCTGGCGGGGCCCCCAGCGATGGCTACACCTTC